The 2 T cell receptor beta chains presented below share a single source sample, sequenced in a study of long-term antiretroviral therapy in people with HIV. The run of the v3.0 immunoSEQ assay was at survey level. Clones were sequenced by immunoSEQ multiplex PCR, and TCRdb holds only the in-frame ones, with some missing. Altogether 27,000 or so clones are present, 75% to 85% being singletons, with the ten largest covering about 14%. Sequences were derived from unsorted PBMCs, sampled 2.9 years after starting antiretroviral therapy. The receptors were sampled from a man between 50 and 59 years old with HIV.

This rearrangement joins TRBV6-5 to TRBJ2-7; possibly TRBD1 for D (5 bases). V was cut by 4 bases and J by 3 bases, with 10 bases left in between. CDR1 is MNHEY and CDR2 is SVGAGI in the germline V gene. The CDR3 is 13 amino acids. The CDR3 nucleotides are TGTGCCAGCAGTTCCGGACACCGCTACGAGCAGTACTTC. Residues: CASSSGHRYEQYF.

This clone is a singleton in its sample. This chain joins TRBV18 and TRBJ2-3, with TRBD2 matching over 7 bases. Germline CDR1 and CDR2: KGHSH and LQKENI. Losses at the gene ends were 1 base for V and 3 bases for J; bases not matched to a gene: 4. This CDR3 has 15 amino acids. CDR3 loop: CASSPRPRGTDTQYF. The CDR3 DNA sequence: TGTGCCAGCTCACCACGTCCGCGGGGGACAGATACGCAGTATTTT. The variable domain in full, completed from reference TRBV18 and TRBJ2-3, reads NAGVMQNPRHLVRRRGQEARLRCSPMKGHSHVYWYRQLPEEGLKFMVYLQKENIIDESGMPKERFSAEFPKEGPSILRIQQVVRGDSAAYFCASSPRPRGTDTQYFGPGTRLTVL.